The present T cell receptor (beta chain) was sequenced within a study of cytomegalovirus exposure and HLA in healthy donors. Study-wide findings and caveats: Most TCR sequences were rare, but some public TCRs occurred in many donors. As immune exposure information, only CMV serostatus was available.

PCR used 60 Vbeta primers and 13 Jbeta primers. TCRdb keeps only in-frame clones here, not all; method: immunoSEQ multiplex PCR. The sample yields around 150,000 clones, more than 65% seen once. In germline, CDR1 is MGHRA, CDR2 YSYEKL. J lost 2 bases, V lost 3 bases, and 0 bases had no gene match. CDR3 length equals 13 residues. Only one count was recorded for this clone. Its antigen is not known. This receptor was obtained from a woman aged 40 to 50 in good health and CMV-seropositive. Material: PBMCs. The chain couples TRBV4-1 to TRBJ1-2; 7 positions agree with TRBD1. The CDR3 here is CASSQGQNYGYTF. DNA of the CDR3: TGCGCCAGCAGCCAGGGACAGAACTATGGCTACACCTTC.